This TCR beta chain was captured by sequencing in a study of T-cell memory formation after mild COVID-19 (dated by TCRdb to about 2021). Background for the entire study: TCR sequence clusters from the two donors were found to be largely donor specific. T-cell clones expanding and contracting after mild COVID-19 in a couple of donors were tracked by longitudinal TCRalpha and TCRbeta repertoire sequencing. The cohort was made up of two young adult volunteers, one female and one male, who were previously healthy.

PBMCs were isolated by Ficoll-Paque density gradient centrifugation. General findings and caveats noted by the study authors: The study included only a couple of mild cases, and larger cohorts that include severe cases with pre-infection samples were judged to be necessary. From day 15 to 85, contracting clones showed balanced CD4/CD8 phenotypes, whereas a second wave of clones that expanded from day 15 to 37 leaned towards CD4+. Some responding clones were found in pre-infection memory, which suggests that pre-existing cross-reactive memory T cells took part in the SARS-CoV-2 response. The second-wave clones that peaked on day 37 were not confirmed to be SARS-CoV-2 specific. Contracting CD4+ clones were found mainly in CM and EM memory subsets, while CD8+ clones were enriched in EMRA.

Data came from an Illumina NovaSeq 6000. Using 5'RACE with constant-segment primers, TCRalpha and TCRbeta cDNA libraries were constructed, with sample barcodes and unique molecular identifiers added in the process. RNA was extracted from every sample with Trizol reagent. Libraries were amplified in two PCR steps, with a second sample barcode and Illumina TruSeq adapters added in the second step. Sequencing of the libraries was done on an Illumina NovaSeq, producing 2 x 150 bp paired-end reads. From the authors' description of their analysis: Reads were demultiplexed and collapsed into UMI-guided consensus sequences with migec v1.2.7. With mixcr v2.1.11, UMI consensuses were aligned to TRA and TRB V and J templates and assembled into clonotypes. A clonotype was counted as expanded or contracted only when both edgeR and NoisET called the clonotype significant, with the noise models trained on biological replicates. edgeR calls used a false discovery rate-adjusted p below 0.01 and a log2 fold-change threshold of 1. PCA with hierarchical clustering of max-normalized trajectories of the 1000 most abundant clonotypes was used as exploratory dynamics analysis. Separately sequenced CD4+ and CD8+ repertoires were used to assign the CD4 or CD8 phenotype of responding clones. TCRdb cleaned the public reads at Q25 with fastp, built clones with MiXCR and kept in-frame beta chains. Rows with one shared CDR3 protein collapse into an entry with the most common genes and DNA. TCRdb's processing, not the study's, gives the V and J calls here. Within this sample are around 310,000 distinct CDR3 sequences, with about 13% of them counted one time only. The top ten hold 20% to 25% of the sample.

V is cut back by 3 bases and J by 0 bases, with 1 base in the junction unmatched. Inclusive of the bounding cysteine and phenylalanine, the CDR3 is 16 residues long. Here the CDR3 DNA is all that survives: 48 bases in frame from base 1. This clonotype was detected only a few times. The antigen it binds to is not known. No qualities accompany the bases; no much larger clone lies one base away. The sequence is built from TRBV12-3 or TRBV12-4 and TRBJ2-7, with 14 bases aligning to TRBD2. This TCR was recovered from a man aged 18 to 29 who had mild COVID-19 (a few samples of this study predate the infection). The sample titles of this study are shuffled in the database, so cell type and time point are left out; the donor was told from shared clones. The sequencing input was PBMCs or a T cell subset sorted from them (not recorded which). The DNA sequence is given as TGTGCCAGCAGTTTCGGGACTAGCGGGAGCTCCTACGAGCAGTACTTC. Its translation reads: CASSFGTSGSSYEQYF.